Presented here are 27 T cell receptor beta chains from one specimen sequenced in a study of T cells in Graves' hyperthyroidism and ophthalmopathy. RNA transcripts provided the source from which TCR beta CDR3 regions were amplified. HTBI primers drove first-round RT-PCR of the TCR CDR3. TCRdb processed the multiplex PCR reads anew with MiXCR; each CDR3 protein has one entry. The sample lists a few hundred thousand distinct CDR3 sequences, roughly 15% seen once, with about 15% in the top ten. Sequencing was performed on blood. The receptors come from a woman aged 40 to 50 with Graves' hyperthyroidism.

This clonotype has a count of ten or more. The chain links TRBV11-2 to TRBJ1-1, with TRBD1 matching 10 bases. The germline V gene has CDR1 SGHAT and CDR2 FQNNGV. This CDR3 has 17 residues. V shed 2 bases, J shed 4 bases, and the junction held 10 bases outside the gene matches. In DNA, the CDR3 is TGTGCCAGCAGCTTATTCGGGACAGGGGTTAAGATCACTGAAGCTTTCTTT. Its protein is CASSLFGTGVKITEAFF.

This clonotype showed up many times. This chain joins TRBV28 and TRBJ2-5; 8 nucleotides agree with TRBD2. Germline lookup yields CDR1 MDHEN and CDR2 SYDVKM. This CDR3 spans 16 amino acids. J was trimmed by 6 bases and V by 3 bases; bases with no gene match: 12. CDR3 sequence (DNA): TGTGCCAGCAGTTTTACAACGGGAGGGGGGGGGAAGACCCAGTACTTC. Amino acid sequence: CASSFTTGGGGKTQYF.

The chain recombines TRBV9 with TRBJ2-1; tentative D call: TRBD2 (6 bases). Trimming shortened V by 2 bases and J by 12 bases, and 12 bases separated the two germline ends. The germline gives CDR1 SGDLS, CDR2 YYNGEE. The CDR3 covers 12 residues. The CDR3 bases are TGTGCCAGCAGCGTTCCTGGGGGGTCGCAGTTCTTC. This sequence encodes CASSVPGGSQFF.

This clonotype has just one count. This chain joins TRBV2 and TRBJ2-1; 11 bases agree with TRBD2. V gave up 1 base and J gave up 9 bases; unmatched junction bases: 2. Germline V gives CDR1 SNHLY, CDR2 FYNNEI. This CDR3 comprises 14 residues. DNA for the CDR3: TGTGCCAGCAGTGAAGTACTAGCGGGAGTTGAGCAGTTCTTC. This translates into CASSEVLAGVEQFF.

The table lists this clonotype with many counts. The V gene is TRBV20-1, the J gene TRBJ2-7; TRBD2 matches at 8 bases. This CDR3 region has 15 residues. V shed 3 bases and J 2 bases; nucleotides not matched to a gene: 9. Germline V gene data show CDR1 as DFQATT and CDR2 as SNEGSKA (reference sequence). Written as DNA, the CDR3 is TGCAGTGCTAGCGACCCGGGAGGGGGGACCTACGAGCAGTACTTC. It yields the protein CSASDPGGGTYEQYF.

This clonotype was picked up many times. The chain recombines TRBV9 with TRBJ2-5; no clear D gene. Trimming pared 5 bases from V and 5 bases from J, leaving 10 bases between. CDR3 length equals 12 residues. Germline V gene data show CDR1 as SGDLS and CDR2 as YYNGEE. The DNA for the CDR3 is TGTGCCAGCAGTGAGAACTTGGAGACCCAGTACTTC. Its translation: CASSENLETQYF.

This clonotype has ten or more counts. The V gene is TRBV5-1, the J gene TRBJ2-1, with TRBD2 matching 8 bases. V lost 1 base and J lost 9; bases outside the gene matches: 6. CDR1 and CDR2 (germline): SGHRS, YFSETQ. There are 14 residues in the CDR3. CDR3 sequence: CASSLQRESGEQFF. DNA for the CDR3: TGCGCCAGCAGCTTGCAGCGGGAGTCGGGTGAGCAGTTCTTC.

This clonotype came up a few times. This CDR3 reads CASSEIGLAGGPGELFF. CDR3 DNA: TGCGCCAGCAGTGAAATCGGACTAGCGGGAGGGCCCGGGGAGCTGTTTTTT. The chain recombines TRBV4-1 with TRBJ2-2, with 15 bases identical to TRBD2. This CDR3 contains 17 residues. Trimming removed 6 bases from V and 6 bases from J; junction bases left unmatched: 8. The germline V gene encodes CDR1 MGHRA and CDR2 YSYEKL.

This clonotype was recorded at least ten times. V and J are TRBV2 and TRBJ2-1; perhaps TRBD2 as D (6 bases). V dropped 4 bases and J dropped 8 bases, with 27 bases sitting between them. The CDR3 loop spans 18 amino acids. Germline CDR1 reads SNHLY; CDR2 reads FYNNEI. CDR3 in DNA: TGTGCCAGCAGTGGGCAACCCAACGGGATTAGCGGTGGGGATGAGCAGTTCTTC. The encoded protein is CASSGQPNGISGGDEQFF. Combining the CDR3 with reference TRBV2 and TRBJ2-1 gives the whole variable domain EPEVTQTPSHQVTQMGQEVILRCVPISNHLYFYWYRQILGQKVEFLVSFYNNEISEKSEIFDDQFSVERPDGSNFTLKIRSTKLEDSAMYFCASSGQPNGISGGDEQFFGPGTRLTVL.

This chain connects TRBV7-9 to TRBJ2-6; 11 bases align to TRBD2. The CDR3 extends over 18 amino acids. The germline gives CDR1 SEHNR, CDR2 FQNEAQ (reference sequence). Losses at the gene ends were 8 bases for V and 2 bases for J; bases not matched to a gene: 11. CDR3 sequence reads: CASRYTSGSTPGANVLTF. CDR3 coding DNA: TGTGCCAGCCGATATACTAGCGGGAGTACCCCTGGGGCCAACGTCCTGACTTTC.

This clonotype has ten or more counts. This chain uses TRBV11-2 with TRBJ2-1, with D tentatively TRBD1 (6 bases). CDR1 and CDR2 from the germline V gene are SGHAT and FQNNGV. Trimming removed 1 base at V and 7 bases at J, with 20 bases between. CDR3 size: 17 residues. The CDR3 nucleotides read TGTGCCAGCAGCTTAGTCGGTTGGGGGCTGGGTGTGAATGAGCAGTTCTTC. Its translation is CASSLVGWGLGVNEQFF.

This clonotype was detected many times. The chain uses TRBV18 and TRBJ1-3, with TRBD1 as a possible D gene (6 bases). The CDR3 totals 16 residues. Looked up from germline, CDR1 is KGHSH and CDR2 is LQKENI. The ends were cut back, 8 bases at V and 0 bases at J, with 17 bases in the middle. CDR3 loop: CASQPPGQVSGNTIYF. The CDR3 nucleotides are TGTGCCAGCCAACCACCGGGACAAGTCTCTGGAAACACCATATATTTT.

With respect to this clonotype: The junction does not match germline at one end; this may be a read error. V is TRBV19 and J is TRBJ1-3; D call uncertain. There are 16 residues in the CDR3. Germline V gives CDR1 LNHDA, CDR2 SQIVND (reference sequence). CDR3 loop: CASSTALGPSRNTIYF. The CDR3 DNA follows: TGTGCCAGTAGTACCGCCTTAGGCCCCTCTAGAAACACCATATATTTT.

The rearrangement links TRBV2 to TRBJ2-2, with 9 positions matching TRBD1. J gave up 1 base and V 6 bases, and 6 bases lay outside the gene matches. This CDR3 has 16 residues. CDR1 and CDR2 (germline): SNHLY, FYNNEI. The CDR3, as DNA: TGTGCCAGCAGCGCTGGACAGGGGATGAACACCGGGGAGCTGTTTTTT. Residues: CASSAGQGMNTGELFF. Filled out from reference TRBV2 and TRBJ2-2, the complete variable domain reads EPEVTQTPSHQVTQMGQEVILRCVPISNHLYFYWYRQILGQKVEFLVSFYNNEISEKSEIFDDQFSVERPDGSNFTLKIRSTKLEDSAMYFCASSAGQGMNTGELFFGEGSRLTVL.

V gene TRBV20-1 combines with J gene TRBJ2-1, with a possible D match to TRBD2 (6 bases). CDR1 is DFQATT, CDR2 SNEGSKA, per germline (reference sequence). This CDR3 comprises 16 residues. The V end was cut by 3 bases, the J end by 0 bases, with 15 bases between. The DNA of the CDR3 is TGCAGTGCTAGCCTACTAGCCGAAAGCTCCTACAATGAGCAGTTCTTC. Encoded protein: CSASLLAESSYNEQFF.

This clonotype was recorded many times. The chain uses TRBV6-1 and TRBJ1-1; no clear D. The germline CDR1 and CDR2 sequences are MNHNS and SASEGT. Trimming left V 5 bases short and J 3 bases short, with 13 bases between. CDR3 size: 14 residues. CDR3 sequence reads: CASSPFRWDTEAFF. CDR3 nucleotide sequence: TGTGCCAGCAGTCCATTTAGATGGGACACTGAAGCTTTCTTT.

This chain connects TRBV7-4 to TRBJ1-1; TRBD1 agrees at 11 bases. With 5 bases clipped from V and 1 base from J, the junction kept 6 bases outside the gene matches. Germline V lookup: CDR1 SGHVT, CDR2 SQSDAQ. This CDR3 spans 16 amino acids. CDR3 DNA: TGTGCCAGCAGCACCGGGACAGGGGGTTCGAACACTGAAGCTTTCTTT. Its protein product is CASSTGTGGSNTEAFF.

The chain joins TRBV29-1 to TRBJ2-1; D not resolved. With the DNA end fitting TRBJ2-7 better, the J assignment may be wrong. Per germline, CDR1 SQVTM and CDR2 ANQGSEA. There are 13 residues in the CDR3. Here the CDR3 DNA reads TGCAGCGTTGATTCTGACTCCTACAATGAGCAGTACTTC. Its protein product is CSVDSDSYNEQYF.

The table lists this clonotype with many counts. For the CDR3, the DNA is TGCGCCAGCAGCTTGGAGGGGGCCGCGGCTGGCTACACCTTC. It encodes CASSLEGAAAGYTF. The rearrangement uses TRBV5-1 and TRBJ1-2, with 7 positions matching TRBD1. The germline CDR1 and CDR2 sequences are SGHRS and YFSETQ. There are 14 residues in the CDR3. V lost 0 bases and J lost 7; bases outside the gene matches: 6. Full variable domain (rest looked up from reference TRBV5-1 and TRBJ1-2): KAGVTQTPRYLIKTRGQQVTLSCSPISGHRSVSWYQQTPGQGLQFLFEYFSETQRNKGNFPGRFSGRQFSNSRSEMNVSTLELGDSALYLCASSLEGAAAGYTFGSGTRLTVV.

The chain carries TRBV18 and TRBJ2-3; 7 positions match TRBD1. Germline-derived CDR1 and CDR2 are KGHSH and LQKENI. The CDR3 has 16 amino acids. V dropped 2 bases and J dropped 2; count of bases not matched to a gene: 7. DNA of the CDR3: TGTGCCAGCTCACCATCCCGGGACAGAGACACAGATACGCAGTATTTT. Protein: CASSPSRDRDTDTQYF. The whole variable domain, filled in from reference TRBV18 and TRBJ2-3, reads NAGVMQNPRHLVRRRGQEARLRCSPMKGHSHVYWYRQLPEEGLKFMVYLQKENIIDESGMPKERFSAEFPKEGPSILRIQQVVRGDSAAYFCASSPSRDRDTDTQYFGPGTRLTVL.

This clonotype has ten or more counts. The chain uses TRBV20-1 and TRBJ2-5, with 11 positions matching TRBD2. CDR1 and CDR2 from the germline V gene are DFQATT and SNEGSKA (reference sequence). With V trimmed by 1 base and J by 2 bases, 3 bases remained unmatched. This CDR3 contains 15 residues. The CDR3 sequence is CSARATSGTQETQYF. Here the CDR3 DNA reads TGCAGTGCTAGAGCGACTAGCGGGACACAAGAGACCCAGTACTTC.

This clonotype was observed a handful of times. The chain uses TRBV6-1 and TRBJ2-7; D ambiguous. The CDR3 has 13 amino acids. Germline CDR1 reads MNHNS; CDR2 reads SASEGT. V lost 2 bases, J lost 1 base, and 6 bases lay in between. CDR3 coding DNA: TGTGCCAGCAGTGAACTAGATTCCTACGAGCAGTACTTC. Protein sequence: CASSELDSYEQYF.

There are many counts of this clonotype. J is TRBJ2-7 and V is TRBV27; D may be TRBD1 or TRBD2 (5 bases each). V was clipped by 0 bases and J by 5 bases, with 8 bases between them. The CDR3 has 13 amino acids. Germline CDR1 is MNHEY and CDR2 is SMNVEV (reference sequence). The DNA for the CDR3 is TGTGCCAGCAGTTTATCGAGGGGCAACGAGCAGTACTTC. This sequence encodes CASSLSRGNEQYF.

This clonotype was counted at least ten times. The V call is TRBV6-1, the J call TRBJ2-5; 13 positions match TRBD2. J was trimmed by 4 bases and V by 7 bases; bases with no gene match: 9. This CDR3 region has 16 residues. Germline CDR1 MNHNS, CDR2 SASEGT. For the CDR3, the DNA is TGTGCCAGCACCTTAGGACTAGCGGGAGTAGGAGAGACCCAGTACTTC. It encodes CASTLGLAGVGETQYF.

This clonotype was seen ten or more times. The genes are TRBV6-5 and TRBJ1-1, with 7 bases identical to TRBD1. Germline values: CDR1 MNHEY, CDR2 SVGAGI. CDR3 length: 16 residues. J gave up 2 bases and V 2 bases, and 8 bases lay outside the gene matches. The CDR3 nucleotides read TGTGCCAGCAGTTACCGAGCGGGACAGCCAAACACTGAAGCTTTCTTT. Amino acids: CASSYRAGQPNTEAFF.

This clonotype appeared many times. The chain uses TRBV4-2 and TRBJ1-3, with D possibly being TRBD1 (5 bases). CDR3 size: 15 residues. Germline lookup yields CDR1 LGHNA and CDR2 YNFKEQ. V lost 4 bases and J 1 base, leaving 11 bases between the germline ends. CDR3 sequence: CASSRRGDSGNTIYF. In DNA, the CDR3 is TGTGCCAGCAGCCGCCGGGGGGATTCTGGAAACACCATATATTTT.

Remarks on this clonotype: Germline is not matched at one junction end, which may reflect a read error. CDR3 loop: CASSLDSGLNEKLFF. CDR3 nucleotide sequence: TGTGCCAGCAGTTTAGACTCGGGACTTAATGAAAAACTGTTTTTT. The chain couples TRBV7-9 to TRBJ1-4; TRBD1 might be the D (5 bases). Germline values: CDR1 SEHNR, CDR2 FQNEAQ (reference sequence). The CDR3 totals 15 residues. Drawing the rest from reference TRBV7-9 and TRBJ1-4, the complete variable domain is DTGVSQNPRHKITKRGQNVTFRCDPISEHNRLYWYRQTLGQGPEFLTYFQNEAQLEKSRLLSDRFSAERPKGSFSTLEIQRTEQGDSAMYLCASSLDSGLNEKLFFGSGTQLSVL.